The 7 T cell receptor beta chains presented below share a single source sample, sequenced in a study of early T cells in non-severe SARS-CoV-2 infection. A single record per CDR3 protein comes from TCRdb applying MiXCR to the 5' RACE reads. Of tens of thousands of distinct CDR3 sequences in the sample, around a sixth were seen once. This specimen consisted of whole blood, obtained at baseline. Every receptor here comes from an adult who was a healthcare worker with PCR-confirmed SARS-CoV-2 infection or an uninfected control (not recorded which).

The rearrangement links TRBV3-1 to TRBJ2-1; D gene ambiguous. The germline V gene encodes CDR1 LGHDT and CDR2 YNNKEL (reference sequence). This CDR3 contains 16 residues. V was clipped by 3 bases and J by 4 bases, with 16 bases between them. This chain's CDR3 is CASSQRPDSLYNEQFF. The CDR3, as DNA: TGTGCCAGCAGCCAGCGCCCCGATTCCCTTTACAATGAGCAGTTCTTC.

This clonotype was observed many times. The chain employs TRBV7-9 and TRBJ2-3; D not certain. CDR1 SEHNR and CDR2 FQNEAQ come from the germline V gene (reference sequence). Trimming cost V 5 bases and J 2 bases, with 11 bases left between them. This CDR3 region has 14 residues. CDR3 DNA: TGTGCCAGCAGCCTAGGTGGTATCACAGATACGCAGTATTTT. Its protein product is CASSLGGITDTQYF.

The table lists this clonotype with many counts. The genes are TRBV20-1 and TRBJ2-5; D remains unclear. CDR1 DFQATT and CDR2 SNEGSKA come from the germline V gene (reference sequence). V lost 6 bases and J lost 6, with 11 bases in between. The CDR3 contains 11 residues. The CDR3 sequence: CSAKESKTQYF. DNA of the CDR3: TGCAGTGCGAAAGAGTCGAAGACCCAGTACTTC.

The chain carries TRBV6-6 and TRBJ1-2; 7 nucleotides agree with TRBD1. The CDR3 runs 13 residues. Germline V gene lookup returns CDR1 MNHNY and CDR2 SVGAGI (reference sequence). Germline trimming cut 9 bases from V and 4 bases from J; bases unmatched to any gene: 8. The CDR3: CASKQGIGYGYTF. In DNA form, the CDR3 reads TGTGCCAGTAAACAGGGGATCGGCTATGGCTACACCTTC.

This clonotype has more than one count but fewer than ten. The V call is TRBV5-5, the J call TRBJ2-5; 13 nucleotides match TRBD2. Germline V gene data show CDR1 as SGHKS and CDR2 as YYEKEE (reference sequence). V was pared by 1 base and J by 5 bases, with 5 bases of the junction left unmatched. The CDR3 has 16 amino acids. The CDR3 spells CASSLTSGRAGETQYF. The CDR3 DNA sequence: TGTGCCAGCAGCTTGACTAGCGGGAGGGCCGGGGAGACCCAGTACTTC.

This clonotype was detected a few times. This chain uses TRBV28 with TRBJ2-3; possible D gene TRBD2, 6 bases. Between the trimmed V and J ends, which lost 6 bases and 2 bases, there was a span of 12 bases. The CDR3 length is 14 residues. Germline CDR1 MDHEN, CDR2 SYDVKM. The CDR3 nucleotides are TGTGCCAGCAGCCGAATAGCGGTCACAGATACGCAGTATTTT. Amino acid sequence: CASSRIAVTDTQYF.

This clonotype was found a few times. The gene calls are TRBV12-3 or TRBV12-4 and TRBJ2-2, with TRBD1 identical over 8 bases. Germline trimming cut 5 bases from V and 3 bases from J; bases unmatched to any gene: 5. The CDR3 loop spans 15 amino acids. CDR3 protein: CASSAGQGDTGELFF. DNA of the CDR3: TGTGCCAGCAGTGCCGGACAGGGTGACACCGGGGAGCTGTTTTTT.